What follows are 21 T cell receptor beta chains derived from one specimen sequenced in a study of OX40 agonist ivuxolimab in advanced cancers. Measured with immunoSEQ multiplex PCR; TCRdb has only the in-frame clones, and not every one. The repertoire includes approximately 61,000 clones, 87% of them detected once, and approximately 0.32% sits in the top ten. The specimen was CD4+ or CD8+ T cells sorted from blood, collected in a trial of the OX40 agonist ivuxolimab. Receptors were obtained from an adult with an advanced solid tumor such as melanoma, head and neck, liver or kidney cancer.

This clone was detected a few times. This chain's CDR3 is CASRGVGGYGYTF. The CDR3 bases are TGTGCCAGCAGAGGGGTCGGGGGCTATGGCTACACCTTC. The chain combines TRBV6-5 with TRBJ1-2; a weak D match, TRBD1 (5 bases). Germline loops: CDR1 MNHEY, CDR2 SVGAGI. Between the trimmed V and J ends, which lost 6 bases and 4 bases, there was a span of 12 bases. This CDR3 is 13 amino acids long.

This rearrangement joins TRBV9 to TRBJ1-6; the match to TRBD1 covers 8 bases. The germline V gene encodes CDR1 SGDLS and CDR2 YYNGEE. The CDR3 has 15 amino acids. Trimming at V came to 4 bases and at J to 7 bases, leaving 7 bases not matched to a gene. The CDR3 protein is CASSPDRTGNSPLHF. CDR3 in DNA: TGTGCCAGCAGCCCAGATAGGACAGGGAATTCACCCCTCCACTTT. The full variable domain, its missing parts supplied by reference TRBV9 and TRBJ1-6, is DSGVTQTPKHLITATGQRVTLRCSPRSGDLSVYWYQQSLDQGLQFLIQYYNGEERAKGNILERFSAQQFPDLHSELNLSSLELGDSALYFCASSPDRTGNSPLHFGNGTRLTVT.

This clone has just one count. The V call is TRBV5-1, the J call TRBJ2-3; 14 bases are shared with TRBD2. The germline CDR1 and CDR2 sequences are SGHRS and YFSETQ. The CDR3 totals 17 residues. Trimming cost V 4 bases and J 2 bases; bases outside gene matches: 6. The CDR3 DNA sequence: TGCGCCAGCAGCCCCGGGACTAGCGGGGGCGTCACAGATACGCAGTATTTT. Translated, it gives CASSPGTSGGVTDTQYF. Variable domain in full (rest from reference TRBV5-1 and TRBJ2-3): KAGVTQTPRYLIKTRGQQVTLSCSPISGHRSVSWYQQTPGQGLQFLFEYFSETQRNKGNFPGRFSGRQFSNSRSEMNVSTLELGDSALYLCASSPGTSGGVTDTQYFGPGTRLTVL.

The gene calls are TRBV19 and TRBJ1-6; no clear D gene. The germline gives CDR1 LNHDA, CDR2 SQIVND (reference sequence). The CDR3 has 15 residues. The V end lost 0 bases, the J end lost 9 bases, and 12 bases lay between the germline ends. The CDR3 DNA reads TGTGCCAGTAGTATAGATCCGGCCAGACTTTCACCCCTCCACTTT. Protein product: CASSIDPARLSPLHF.

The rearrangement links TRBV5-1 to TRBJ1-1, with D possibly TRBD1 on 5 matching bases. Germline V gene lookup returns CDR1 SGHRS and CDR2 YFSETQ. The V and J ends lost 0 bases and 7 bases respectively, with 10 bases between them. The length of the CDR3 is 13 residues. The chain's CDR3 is CASSLGGGVEAFF. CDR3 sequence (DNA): TGCGCCAGCAGCTTGGGAGGAGGGGTTGAAGCTTTCTTT.

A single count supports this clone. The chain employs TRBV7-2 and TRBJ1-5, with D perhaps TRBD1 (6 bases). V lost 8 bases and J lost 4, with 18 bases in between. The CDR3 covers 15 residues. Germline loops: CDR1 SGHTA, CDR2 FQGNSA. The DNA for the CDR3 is TGTGCCAGCGGCCGAGAACAGGGCCCAAATCAGCCCCAGCATTTT. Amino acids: CASGREQGPNQPQHF.

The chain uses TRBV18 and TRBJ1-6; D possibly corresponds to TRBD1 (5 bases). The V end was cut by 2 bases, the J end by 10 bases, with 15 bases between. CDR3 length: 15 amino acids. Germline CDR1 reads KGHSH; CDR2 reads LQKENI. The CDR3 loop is CASSPWPQGSSPLHF. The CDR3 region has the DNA TGTGCCAGCTCACCATGGCCCCAGGGAAGCTCACCCCTCCACTTT.

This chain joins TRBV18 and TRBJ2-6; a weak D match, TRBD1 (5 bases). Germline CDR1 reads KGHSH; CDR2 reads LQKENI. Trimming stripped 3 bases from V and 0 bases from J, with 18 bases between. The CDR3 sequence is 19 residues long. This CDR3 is CASSPFDSASPSGANVLTF. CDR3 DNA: TGTGCCAGCTCACCTTTTGACAGCGCGTCCCCCTCTGGGGCCAACGTCCTGACTTTC.

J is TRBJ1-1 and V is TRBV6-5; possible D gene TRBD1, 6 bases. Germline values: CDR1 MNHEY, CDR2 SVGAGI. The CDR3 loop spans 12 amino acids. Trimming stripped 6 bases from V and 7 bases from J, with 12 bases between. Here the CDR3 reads CASRQGNGEAFF. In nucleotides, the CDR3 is TGTGCCAGCAGACAGGGAAACGGTGAAGCTTTCTTT.

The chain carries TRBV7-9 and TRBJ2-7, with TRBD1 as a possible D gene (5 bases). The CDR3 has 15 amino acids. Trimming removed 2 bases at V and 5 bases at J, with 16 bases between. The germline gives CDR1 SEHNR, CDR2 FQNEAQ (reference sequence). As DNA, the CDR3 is TGTGCCAGCAGCTTACCTCAGGGCCGCCGGGACGAGCAGTACTTC. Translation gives CASSLPQGRRDEQYF.

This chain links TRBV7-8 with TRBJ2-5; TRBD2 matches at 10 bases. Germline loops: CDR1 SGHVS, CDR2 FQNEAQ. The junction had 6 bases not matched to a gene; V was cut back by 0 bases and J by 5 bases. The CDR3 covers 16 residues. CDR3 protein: CASSLASGGLGETQYF. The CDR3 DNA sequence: TGTGCCAGCAGCTTAGCTAGCGGGGGGCTGGGGGAGACCCAGTACTTC.

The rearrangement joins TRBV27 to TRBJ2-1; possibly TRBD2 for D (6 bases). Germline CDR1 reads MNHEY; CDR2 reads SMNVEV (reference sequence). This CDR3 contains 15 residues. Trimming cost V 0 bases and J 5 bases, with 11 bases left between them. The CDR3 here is CASSLSGRGHNEQFF. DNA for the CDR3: TGTGCCAGCAGTTTATCGGGGCGGGGCCACAATGAGCAGTTCTTC.

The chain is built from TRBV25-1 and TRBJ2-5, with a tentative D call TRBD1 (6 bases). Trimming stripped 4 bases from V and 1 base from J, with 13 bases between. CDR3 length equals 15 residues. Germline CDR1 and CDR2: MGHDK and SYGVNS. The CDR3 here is CASSAYLGAQETQYF. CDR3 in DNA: TGTGCCAGCAGTGCTTACTTGGGGGCCCAAGAGACCCAGTACTTC.

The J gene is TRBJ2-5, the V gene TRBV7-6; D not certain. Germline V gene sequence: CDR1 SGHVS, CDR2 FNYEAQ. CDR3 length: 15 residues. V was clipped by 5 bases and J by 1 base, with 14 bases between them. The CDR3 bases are TGTGCCAGCAGCGCCCGAATCGGAGCCCAAGAGACCCAGTACTTC. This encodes CASSARIGAQETQYF.

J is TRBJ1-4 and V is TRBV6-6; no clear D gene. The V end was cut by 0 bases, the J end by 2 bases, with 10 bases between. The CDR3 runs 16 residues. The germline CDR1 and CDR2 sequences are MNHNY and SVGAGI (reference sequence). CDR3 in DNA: TGTGCCAGCAGTTACTCGAAGGGCGGGACTAATGAAAAACTGTTTTTT. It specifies CASSYSKGGTNEKLFF.

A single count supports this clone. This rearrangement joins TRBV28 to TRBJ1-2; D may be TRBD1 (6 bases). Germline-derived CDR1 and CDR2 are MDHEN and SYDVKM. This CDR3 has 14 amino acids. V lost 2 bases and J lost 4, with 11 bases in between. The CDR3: CASSLGGGGYGYTF. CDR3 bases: TGTGCCAGCAGTTTAGGAGGGGGAGGCTATGGCTACACCTTC.

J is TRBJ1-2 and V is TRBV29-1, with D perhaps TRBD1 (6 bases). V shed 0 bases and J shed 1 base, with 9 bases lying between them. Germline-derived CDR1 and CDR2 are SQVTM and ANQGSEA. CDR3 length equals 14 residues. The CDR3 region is CSVEDVQGNYGYTF. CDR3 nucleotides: TGCAGCGTTGAAGATGTACAGGGTAACTATGGCTACACCTTC.

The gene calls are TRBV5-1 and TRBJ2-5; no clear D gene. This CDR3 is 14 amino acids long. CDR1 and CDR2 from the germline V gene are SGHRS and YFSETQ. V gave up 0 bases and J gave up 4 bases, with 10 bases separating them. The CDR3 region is CASSLAWAAETQYF. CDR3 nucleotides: TGCGCCAGCAGCTTGGCTTGGGCAGCAGAGACCCAGTACTTC.

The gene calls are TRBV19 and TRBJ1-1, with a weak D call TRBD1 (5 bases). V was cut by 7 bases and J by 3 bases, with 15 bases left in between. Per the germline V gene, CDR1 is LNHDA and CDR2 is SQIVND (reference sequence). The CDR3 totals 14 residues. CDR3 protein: CASNAGTADTEAFF. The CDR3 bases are TGTGCCAGTAACGCCGGGACCGCCGACACTGAAGCTTTCTTT.

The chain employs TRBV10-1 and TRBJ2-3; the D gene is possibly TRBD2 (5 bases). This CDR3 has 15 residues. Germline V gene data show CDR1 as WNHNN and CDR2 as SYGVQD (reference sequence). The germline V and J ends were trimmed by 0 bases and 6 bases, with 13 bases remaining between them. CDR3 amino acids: CASSESRVREDTQYF. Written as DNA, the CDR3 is TGCGCCAGCAGTGAGTCGCGAGTAAGGGAGGATACGCAGTATTTT.

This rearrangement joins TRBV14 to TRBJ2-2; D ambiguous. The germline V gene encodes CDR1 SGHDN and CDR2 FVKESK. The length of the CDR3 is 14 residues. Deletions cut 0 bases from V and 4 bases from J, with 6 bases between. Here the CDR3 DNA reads TGTGCCAGCAGCCAAGATTGGAGCACCGGGGAGCTGTTTTTT. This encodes CASSQDWSTGELFF.